The text below deals with one T cell receptor beta chain. The antigen is not known. The sample belongs to a study of T cells expressing NK-cell markers. Across the whole study: Obtained from sorted CD3+CD56+NKG2C+, CD3+CD56+NKG2C- and CD3+CD56-NKG2C+ T cells were the TCR beta repertoires. Among the eight sequenced donors, seven tested HCMV-seropositive and one tested seronegative. Points from the study as a whole: These clonotypes additionally ranked first within the CD3+CD56-NKG2C+ fraction of several donors.

UMIs were included in TCR beta cDNA generated by 5'RACE template switching. Each CDR3 protein gets one entry in TCRdb, which reprocessed the 5' RACE reads and gives no DNA. The ten most abundant clones cover around 10% of a sample with 350,000 to 400,000 distinct CDR3 sequences. Sequenced: blood T cells: a sorted CD56 or NKG2C T cell subset, CD4+ or CD8+ T cells, or bulk PBMC T cells (not recorded which). The receptor's source is a woman between 45 and 65 years old in good health.

The chain's CDR3 is CASRTLTGGGYTF. The J gene is TRBJ1-2, the V gene TRBV6-1; the TCRdb call, TRBD1, lacks DNA for checking. CDR1 is MNHNS, CDR2 SASEGT, per germline. This CDR3 spans 13 amino acids.